Listed below are T cell receptor beta chains from one sample, sequenced in a study of blood T cells in healthy people across ages. TCRdb re-called the 5' RACE reads through MiXCR, storing one row per CDR3 protein. Of nearly 1 million distinct CDR3 sequences in the sample, roughly 47% were seen once. The sample taken for sequencing was blood. The receptors come from an older woman in good health. Both conserved end residues are part of each CDR3. The D gene is left open where the match is weak. Some rows have no size entry. The others give once, few or many, or a class for an expanded clone.

abundance	v_gene	j_gene	d_gene	CDR3aa	CDR3nt
.	TRBV28	TRBJ1-5	.	CAGGFLGWNQPQHF	TGTGCCGGGGGTTTCTTGGGTTGGAATCAGCCCCAGCATTTT
.	TRBV20-1	TRBJ2-5	.	CSARMPIETQYF	TGCAGTGCTAGGATGCCGATAGAGACCCAGTACTTC
.	TRBV4-3	TRBJ2-5	.	CASSSEPAVGETQYF	TGCGCCAGCAGCTCGGAACCGGCAGTGGGGGAGACCCAGTACTTC
.	TRBV9	TRBJ1-5	.	CASSIDLGQPQHF	TGTGCCAGCAGCATAGACTTGGGGCAGCCCCAGCATTTT
few	TRBV27	TRBJ1-2	.	CASSPGSFGGYTF	TGTGCCAGCAGTCCCGGAAGCTTCGGTGGCTACACCTTC
few	TRBV11-2	TRBJ2-3	TRBD2	CASSRSKLSGRGSDTQYF	TGTGCCAGCAGCCGAAGTAAACTCAGCGGGAGGGGATCAGATACGCAGTATTTT
.	TRBV28	TRBJ2-3	.	CASSLFGGGSTDTQYF	TGTGCCAGCAGTTTATTTGGAGGGGGGAGTACAGATACGCAGTATTTT
.	TRBV14	TRBJ2-6	.	CASSWISGANVLTF	TGTGCCAGCAGCTGGATCTCTGGGGCCAACGTCCTGACTTTC
few	TRBV29-1	TRBJ1-6	TRBD1	CSVDRAEILNSPLHF	TGCAGCGTCGACAGGGCAGAGATTTTAAATTCACCCCTCCACTTT
.	TRBV4-3	TRBJ2-1	.	CASSQEVGEIDEQFF	TGCGCCAGCAGCCAAGAGGTGGGAGAGATCGATGAGCAGTTCTTC
.	TRBV28	TRBJ2-7	TRBD2	CATLLQRGAYEQYF	TGTGCCACCCTCTTGCAGCGGGGGGCCTACGAGCAGTACTTC
.	TRBV20-1	TRBJ1-1	TRBD1	CSTTGMLNTEAFF	TGCAGTACGACAGGGATGTTGAACACTGAAGCTTTCTTT
.	TRBV7-2	TRBJ2-5	TRBD1	CASSLNRGAQETQYF	TGTGCCAGCAGCCTAAACAGGGGAGCCCAAGAGACCCAGTACTTC
.	TRBV5-1	TRBJ1-2	.	CASSLDGAGYGYTF	TGCGCCAGCAGCTTGGATGGGGCTGGCTATGGCTACACCTTC
.	TRBV29-1	TRBJ2-6	TRBD2	CSVDFFGGGAGANVLTF	TGCAGCGTTGATTTTTTTGGGGGAGGGGCTGGGGCCAACGTCCTGACTTTC
.	TRBV7-2	TRBJ2-1	TRBD2	CASSYLAGARETQFF	TGTGCCAGCAGCTACCTAGCGGGAGCGCGGGAGACCCAGTTCTTC
.	TRBV20-1	TRBJ2-1	.	CSASLTGVCDEQFF	TGCAGTGCTAGTCTCACGGGAGTCTGCGATGAGCAGTTCTTC
.	TRBV20-1	TRBJ2-3	TRBD2	CSVRGLAGPDTQYF	TGCAGTGTTAGGGGTCTAGCGGGACCAGATACGCAGTATTTT
once	TRBV5-4	TRBJ2-5	.	CASSLANDGGRETQYF	TGTGCCAGCAGCTTGGCGAACGACGGGGGTAGAGAGACCCAGTACTTC
.	TRBV4-1	TRBJ2-1	.	CASSQDYLVNEQFF	TGCGCCAGCAGCCAAGACTATCTAGTTAATGAGCAGTTCTTC
.	TRBV21-1	TRBJ2-5	.	CASSATGHRQETQYF	TGTGCCAGCAGCGCTACCGGACACCGACAAGAGACCCAGTACTTC
.	TRBV3-1	TRBJ1-1	TRBD1	CASSPRDRTTEAFF	TGTGCCAGCAGCCCACGGGACAGGACCACTGAAGCTTTCTTT
.	TRBV5-1	TRBJ2-7	TRBD2	CASSVAGDTYEQYF	TGCGCCAGCAGCGTAGCGGGAGATACCTACGAGCAGTACTTC
.	TRBV3-1	TRBJ2-7	.	CASSQSSREQYF	TGTGCCAGCAGCCAATCCAGCCGAGAGCAGTACTTC
.	TRBV3-1	TRBJ2-4	.	CASSQDRARGDIQYF	TGTGCCAGCAGCCAAGATAGGGCCAGGGGAGACATTCAGTACTTC
.	TRBV5-1	TRBJ2-7	TRBD2	CASSLDWTSGRWYEQYF	TGCGCCAGCAGCTTGGACTGGACTAGCGGGAGATGGTACGAGCAGTACTTC
.	TRBV9	TRBJ1-4	.	CASSQQLTEKLFF	TGTGCCAGCAGCCAACAGCTGACCGAAAAACTGTTTTTT
.	TRBV29-1	TRBJ1-4	.	CSVGAGDGEKLFF	TGCAGCGTTGGTGCGGGGGATGGTGAAAAACTGTTTTTT
.	TRBV14	TRBJ2-1	.	CAGSVTNEQFF	TGTGCCGGCAGTGTAACCAATGAGCAGTTCTTC
.	TRBV25-1	TRBJ2-7	.	CASSGYYGQYF	TGTGCCAGCAGTGGTTACTACGGGCAGTACTTC
.	TRBV7-9	TRBJ2-7	TRBD1	CASSTGAKTYEQYF	TGTGCCAGCAGCACAGGGGCGAAAACCTACGAGCAGTACTTC
.	TRBV6-5	TRBJ2-5	.	CASRRTGTMQETQYF	TGTGCCAGCAGACGAACCGGGACAATGCAAGAGACCCAGTACTTC
.	TRBV28	TRBJ2-7	TRBD1	CASSPAGTGVTSRKEQYF	TGTGCCAGCAGTCCCGCCGGGACAGGGGTCACTAGTCGGAAAGAGCAGTACTTC
few	TRBV20-1	TRBJ2-4	.	CSATLPGWAKNIQYF	TGCAGTGCCACTCTACCGGGATGGGCCAAAAACATTCAGTACTTC
.	TRBV10-2	TRBJ2-3	TRBD1	CASIGQDTVSDTQYF	TGCGCCAGCATCGGACAGGATACGGTATCGGATACGCAGTATTTT
few	TRBV5-1	TRBJ2-4	.	CASSLDARGIAKNIQYF	TGCGCCAGCAGCTTGGATGCGCGGGGCATAGCCAAAAACATTCAGTACTTC
.	TRBV2	TRBJ2-7	.	CASSEQGQSYEQYF	TGTGCCAGCAGTGAACAGGGGCAATCCTACGAGCAGTACTTC
few	TRBV4-1	TRBJ2-4	TRBD1	CASSHKGTGGAKNIQYF	TGCGCCAGCAGCCACAAGGGGACAGGGGGAGCCAAAAACATTCAGTACTTC
few	TRBV12-3/TRBV12-4	TRBJ2-1	.	CASSLDGHNEQFF	TGTGCCAGCAGCCTGGACGGACACAATGAGCAGTTCTTC
.	TRBV12-3/TRBV12-4	TRBJ2-7	.	CASSGWSTYEQYF	TGTGCCAGCAGTGGGTGGAGTACCTACGAGCAGTACTTC
many	TRBV20-1	TRBJ2-1	.	CSARLSEGRFF	TGCAGTGCTAGACTCAGCGAGGGGAGGTTCTTC
.	TRBV20-1	TRBJ2-3	.	CSARDFVSGTDTQYF	TGCAGTGCTAGAGATTTTGTGAGCGGCACAGATACGCAGTATTTT
few	TRBV12-3/TRBV12-4	TRBJ1-1	.	CASSADSASFF	TGTGCCAGCAGCGCTGACAGTGCATCTTTCTTT
few	TRBV5-1	TRBJ2-4	.	CASSLGGDLNIQYF	TGCGCCAGCAGCTTGGGGGGGGACTTAAACATTCAGTACTTC
few	TRBV6-2/TRBV6-3	TRBJ2-7	TRBD2	CASTGGTSSDEQYF	TGTGCCAGCACCGGGGGGACTAGCAGCGACGAGCAGTACTTC
.	TRBV18	TRBJ2-7	.	CASSPPGVNLYEQYF	TGTGCCAGCTCACCACCTGGCGTCAACCTCTACGAGCAGTACTTC
.	TRBV12-3/TRBV12-4	TRBJ2-7	.	CASSLNYNEQYF	TGTGCCAGCAGTTTAAATTACAATGAGCAGTACTTC
.	TRBV5-8	TRBJ2-7	.	CASSAGTADLYF	TGTGCCAGCAGCGCGGGGACTGCCGATCTGTACTTC
many	TRBV6-2/TRBV6-3	TRBJ2-3	.	CASSYSGAGSTDTQYF	TGTGCCAGCAGTTATTCCGGGGCAGGGAGTACAGATACGCAGTATTTT
few	TRBV9	TRBJ1-2	.	CASSVGLSTGPRGYTF	TGTGCCAGCAGCGTAGGCCTCTCTACAGGGCCTAGGGGCTACACCTTC
many	TRBV25-1	TRBJ2-7	.	CASRERDWHEQYF	TGTGCCAGCAGAGAAAGGGATTGGCACGAGCAGTACTTC